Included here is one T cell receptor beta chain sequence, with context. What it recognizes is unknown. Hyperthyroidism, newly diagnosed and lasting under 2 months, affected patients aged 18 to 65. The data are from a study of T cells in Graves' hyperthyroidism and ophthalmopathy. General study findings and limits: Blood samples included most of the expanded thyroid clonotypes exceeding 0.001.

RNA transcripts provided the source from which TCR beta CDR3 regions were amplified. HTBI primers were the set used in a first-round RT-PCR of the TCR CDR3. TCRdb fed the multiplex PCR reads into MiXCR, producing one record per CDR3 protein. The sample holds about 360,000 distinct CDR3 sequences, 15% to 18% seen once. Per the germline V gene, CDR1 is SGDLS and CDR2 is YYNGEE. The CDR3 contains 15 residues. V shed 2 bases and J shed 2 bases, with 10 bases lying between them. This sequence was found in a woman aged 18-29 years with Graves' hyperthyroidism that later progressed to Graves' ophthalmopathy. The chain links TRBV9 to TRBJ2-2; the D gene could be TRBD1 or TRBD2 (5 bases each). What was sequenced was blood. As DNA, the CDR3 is TGTGCCAGCAGCGTTCGGGACCAAAACACCGGGGAGCTGTTTTTT. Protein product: CASSVRDQNTGELFF.